The clone carrying this TCR beta chain has ten or more counts. This sample was included in a study of technical replicates of blood from a handful of donors. Sequencing was performed with immunoSEQ multiplex PCR; in TCRdb, only in-frame clones are kept and a portion is missing. The sample shows more than 65,000 clones, 81% of them seen only once. The germline gives CDR1 GTSNPN, CDR2 SVGIG (reference sequence). The CDR3 contains 14 residues. V lost 5 bases to trimming and J lost 3 bases; unmatched junction nucleotides: 7. The clonotype was recovered from a human donor in good health. Some clones in this sample may be carry-over from other donors' samples. This chain links TRBV30 with TRBJ1-5, with 7 bases identical to TRBD1. Sequencing used PBMCs. For the CDR3, the DNA is TGTGCCTGGGATTCCACAGGGGTCAATCAGCCCCAGCATTTT. Its translation: CAWDSTGVNQPQHF.